These 27 T cell receptor beta chains were sequenced from one sample in a study of T cells in women clearing cervical HPV infection. Profiling relied on immunoSEQ multiplex PCR, and the TCRdb table lists in-frame clones only, not all of them. This sample contains 30,000 to 40,000 clones. Sequences were obtained from blood buffy coat. These receptors came from a woman aged 18 to 75 with a cervical HPV16 infection that either progressed to CIN3+ or cleared (not recorded which).

Worth noting for this clone: Read coverage stops 3 residues before the CDR3 terminus; the germline J gene supplies the remainder. The V call is TRBV30, the J call TRBJ1-5; 10 positions agree with TRBD1. The V gene's germline CDR1 is GTSNPN and CDR2 SVGIG (reference sequence). This CDR3 is built from 14 residues. V dropped 0 bases and J dropped 6; count of bases not matched to a gene: 2. The sequenced CDR3 bases are TGTGCCTGGAGTGTACGGACAGGGGGTCAGCCC. Translated, it gives CAWSVRTGGQP. In full, the CDR3 reads CAWSVRTGGQPQHF. Full variable domain (remainder filled in from reference TRBV30 and TRBJ1-5): SQTIHQWPATLVQPVGSPLSLECTVEGTSNPNLYWYRQAAGRGLQLLFYSVGIGQISSEVPQNLSASRPQDRQFILSSKKLLLSDSGFYLCAWSVRTGGQPQHFGDGTRLSIL.

On this clone: From the germline J gene comes the end of the CDR3, since the read stops 3 residues before it. The chain links TRBV4-2 to TRBJ2-6, with 8 nucleotides matching TRBD1. With 4 bases clipped from V and 0 bases from J, the junction kept 11 bases outside the gene matches. This CDR3 region has 19 residues. CDR1 is LGHNA, CDR2 YNFKEQ, per germline. The CDR3 DNA, read in part, is TGTGCCAGCAGCCGCCCAACAGGGGGTTCCGCCTCTGGGGCCAACGTC. Its translation: CASSRPTGGSASGANV. The full CDR3 protein reads CASSRPTGGSASGANVLTF.

For this clone: Read coverage stops 3 residues before the CDR3 terminus; the germline J gene supplies the remainder. In the same sample, other DNA sequences code for this CDR3. The chain carries TRBV4-2 and TRBJ2-5; TRBD2 matches at 16 bases. The CDR3 has 17 amino acids. Germline loops: CDR1 LGHNA, CDR2 YNFKEQ. The trim removed 4 bases at V and 5 bases at J, leaving 7 bases unmatched. CDR3 DNA, as far as it was read: TGTGCCAGCAGCCCGGGACTAGCGGGGGGGCCGGAGGAGACC. Amino acid sequence: CASSPGLAGGPEET. The CDR3 reads in full as CASSPGLAGGPEETQYF.

As regards this clone: Read data end 3 residues before the CDR3 end; the end is taken from the germline J gene. The gene calls are TRBV14 and TRBJ2-4; unclear D gene. Germline lookup yields CDR1 SGHDN and CDR2 FVKESK. This CDR3 contains 12 residues. The CDR3 is CASSQVSQDQYF. The DNA read from the CDR3 is TGTGCCAGCAGCCAAGTGTCGCAGGAT. The variable domain in full, with the rest retrieved from reference TRBV14 and TRBJ2-4, is EAGVTQFPSHSVIEKGQTVTLRCDPISGHDNLYWYRRVMGKEIKFLLHFVKESKQDESGMPNNRFLAERTGGTYSTLKVQPAELEDSGVYFCASSQVSQDQYFGAGTRLSVL.

As for this clone: The CDR3 is cut off 3 residues early in the read; its end comes from the germline J gene. V usage is TRBV30 and J usage is TRBJ2-1; TRBD2 matches 9 bases. Germline-derived CDR1 and CDR2 are GTSNPN and SVGIG (reference sequence). With 0 bases clipped from V and 0 bases from J, the junction kept 3 bases outside the gene matches. The CDR3 has 16 amino acids. The CDR3 spells CAWSVAGGASYNEQFF. The covered CDR3 bases are TGTGCCTGGAGTGTTGCGGGGGGGGCCTCCTACAATGAG.

In the case of this clone: The read finishes 3 residues shy of the CDR3 end, and the germline J gene is used to complete it. The chain employs TRBV7-2 and TRBJ1-1; D not certain. Germline CDR1 and CDR2: SGHTA and FQGNSA. The CDR3 is made up of 13 amino acids. The V and J ends lost 3 bases and 0 bases respectively, with 5 bases between them. The CDR3 loop is CASSFTVNTEAFF. The covered CDR3 bases are TGTGCCAGCAGCTTCACAGTGAACACTGAA.

Note on this clone: The CDR3 end falls 3 residues outside the read, so it is completed with the germline J gene. The chain is built from TRBV7-9 and TRBJ2-3; D remains unclear. CDR3 size: 13 residues. The V gene's germline CDR1 is SEHNR and CDR2 FQNEAQ (reference sequence). V lost 2 bases and J 5 bases, leaving 8 bases between the germline ends. The CDR3 bases that were read are TGTGCCAGCAGCTTATTGGCCATAGATACG. Its translation: CASSLLAIDT. The whole CDR3 region reads CASSLLAIDTQYF.

Points on this clone: Sequencing ends 3 residues short of the CDR3 end; the germline J gene provides the rest. The chain carries TRBV5-8 and TRBJ1-2; 7 bases match TRBD1. Germline V gene data show CDR1 as SGHTS and CDR2 as YDEGEE. The CDR3 is made up of 13 amino acids. CDR3 DNA, as far as it was read: TGTGCCAGCAGCGAATACAGGGGCAATGAC. Protein: CASSEYRGND. The full CDR3 protein is CASSEYRGNDYTF.

The DNA read from the CDR3 is TGTGCCAGCAGCTTTGGGCCGACCTACGAG. This codes for CASSFGPTYE. The entire CDR3 is CASSFGPTYEQYF. The rearrangement joins TRBV5-5 to TRBJ2-7; D uncertain. The read gets to within 3 residues of the CDR3 end, and the germline J gene fills in the rest. V lost 2 bases, J lost 2 bases, and 8 bases lay in between. Germline loops: CDR1 SGHKS, CDR2 YYEKEE (reference sequence). This CDR3 is 13 amino acids long.

As for this clone: The missing CDR3 end, 3 residues past where the read stops, is filled in from the germline J gene. The chain recombines TRBV19 with TRBJ1-5; D remains unclear. From germline, CDR1 is LNHDA and CDR2 SQIVND (reference sequence). The CDR3 totals 14 residues. V lost 6 bases and J lost 4, with 13 bases in between. The sequenced part of the CDR3 DNA is TGTGCCAGTAGCCTATATATAACGAATCAGCCC. Protein: CASSLYITNQP. In full, the CDR3 reads CASSLYITNQPQHF.

As to this clone: With the read ending 3 residues before the CDR3 end, the germline J gene is used to fill in that end. The chain employs TRBV6-2 or TRBV6-3 and TRBJ1-2; D is uncertain. The germline gives CDR1 MNHEY, CDR2 SVGEGT. This CDR3 is 15 amino acids long. The CDR3 is CASTERAHLPYDYTF. The DNA read from the CDR3 is TGTGCCAGCACAGAGAGGGCTCACCTTCCCTACGAC.

Comments on this clone: With the read ending 3 residues before the CDR3 end, the germline J gene is used to fill in that end. This chain joins TRBV19 and TRBJ1-1; maybe TRBD1 (5 bases). Germline assignment: CDR1 LNHDA and CDR2 SQIVND (reference sequence). V was pared by 6 bases and J by 4 bases, with 18 bases between. The CDR3 is 15 residues long. The CDR3 bases that were read are TGTGCCAGTAGATTGGGGGGGGGATCGGGCACTGAA. This sequence encodes CASRLGGGSGTE. The full CDR3 is CASRLGGGSGTEAFF.

In the case of this clone: The read ends 3 residues early relative to the CDR3; the germline J gene fills the gap. This sequence joins TRBV19 and TRBJ2-4, with 7 bases lining up with TRBD1. The CDR3 length is 15 residues. CDR1 is LNHDA and CDR2 is SQIVND in the germline V gene (reference sequence). The CDR3 is CASSIDGTANYGQYF. The CDR3 bases that were read are TGTGCCAGTAGTATAGATGGGACAGCTAACTATGGT.

As regards this clone: The read terminates 3 residues before the CDR3 end, so the remaining end is supplied by the germline J gene. The V and J genes are TRBV7-2 and TRBJ1-4; D is uncertain. Germline values: CDR1 SGHTA, CDR2 FQGNSA. The V end lost 5 bases, the J end lost 3 bases, and 7 bases lay between the germline ends. The CDR3 spans 13 residues. The sequenced part of the CDR3 DNA is TGTGCCAGCAGCCGCGCGGCTAATGAAAAA. Protein product: CASSRAANEK. The CDR3 as a whole reads CASSRAANEKLFF.

As regards this clone: The sequenced fragment ends 3 residues before the CDR3 boundary, so the rest is inferred from the germline J gene. This rearrangement joins TRBV20-1 to TRBJ2-3; 10 bases map to TRBD2. Per the germline V gene, CDR1 is DFQATT and CDR2 is SNEGSKA (reference sequence). Germline trimming cut 3 bases from V and 2 bases from J; bases unmatched to any gene: 8. The CDR3 runs to 16 residues. The sequenced CDR3 bases are TGCAGTGCTAGTCTCCTAGCGGGGGCGTTCACAGATACG. Protein: CSASLLAGAFTDT. The whole CDR3 sequence is CSASLLAGAFTDTQYF.

In the case of this clone: The read terminates 3 residues before the CDR3 end, so the remaining end is supplied by the germline J gene. The rearrangement links TRBV12-3 or TRBV12-4 to TRBJ2-2; D ambiguous. V shed 6 bases and J shed 8 bases, with 16 bases lying between them. The CDR3 totals 14 residues. The CDR3 spells CASSLQWIAGELFF. The sequenced CDR3 bases are TGTGCCAGCAGCCTACAGTGGATTGCAGGGGAG.

This CDR3 is CATSPQAGKFTDTQYF. The part of the CDR3 DNA that was read is TGTGCCACCAGCCCACAAGCGGGGAAATTCACAGATACG. The J gene is TRBJ2-3, the V gene TRBV15; TRBD2 aligns across 7 bases. The read terminates 3 residues before the CDR3 end, so the remaining end is supplied by the germline J gene. Looked up from germline, CDR1 is LNHNV and CDR2 is YYDKDF (reference sequence). The junction had 10 bases not matched to a gene; V was cut back by 5 bases and J by 2 bases. The CDR3 consists of 16 residues.

Concerning this clone itself: The read finishes 3 residues shy of the CDR3 end, and the germline J gene is used to complete it. The chain uses TRBV18 and TRBJ1-5; the D gene is possibly TRBD1 (5 bases). CDR1 and CDR2 from the germline V gene are KGHSH and LQKENI. Trimming left V 3 bases short and J 0 bases short, with 18 bases between. The CDR3 consists of 18 residues. The CDR3 protein is CASSPRREMVYSNQPQHF. CDR3 DNA (partial): TGTGCCAGCTCACCTCGCAGGGAGATGGTCTATAGCAATCAGCCC.

On this clone: Read sequence stops 3 residues before the CDR3 end, and the germline J gene provides the missing end. The chain couples TRBV10-3 to TRBJ2-7; 8 nucleotides align to TRBD1. CDR3 length: 15 residues. Per the germline V gene, CDR1 is ENHRY and CDR2 is SYGVKD. Losses at the gene ends were 6 bases for V and 2 bases for J; bases not matched to a gene: 9. CDR3 sequence reads: CAIRSAGTGTYEQYF. CDR3 bases read: TGTGCCATCAGGTCCGCCGGGACAGGTACCTACGAG.

On this clone: The read ends 3 residues before the CDR3 terminus; that terminus is restored from the germline J gene. The rearrangement uses TRBV7-2 and TRBJ1-1, with D possibly TRBD1 on 6 matching bases. Looked up from germline, CDR1 is SGHTA and CDR2 is FQGNSA. CDR3 size: 13 residues. Between the trimmed V and J ends, which lost 4 bases and 7 bases, there was a span of 13 bases. CDR3 amino acids: CASSSKRGFEAFF. CDR3 bases read: TGTGCCAGCAGCTCTAAAAGGGGGTTTGAA.

Turning to this clone: The missing CDR3 end, 3 residues past where the read stops, is filled in from the germline J gene. V usage is TRBV18 and J usage is TRBJ2-1; TRBD2 agrees at 9 bases. The CDR3 is 15 amino acids. Germline lookup yields CDR1 KGHSH and CDR2 LQKENI. The V gene end was trimmed by 3 bases and the J gene end by 3 bases; junction bases not matched to a gene: 3. CDR3 sequence: CASSPASGNYNEQFF. Partial CDR3 DNA: TGTGCCAGCTCACCGGCTAGCGGGAACTACAATGAG.

As regards this clone: The read ends 3 residues shy of where the CDR3 ends; the end is completed using the germline J gene. V gene TRBV5-4 combines with J gene TRBJ1-1; TRBD1 is a possible D gene (5 bases). The CDR3 sequence is 12 residues long. The germline gives CDR1 SGHNT, CDR2 YYREEE (reference sequence). CDR3 sequence: CASSIYRTEAFF. The part of the CDR3 DNA that was read is TGTGCCAGCAGCATTTACCGGACAGAA.

Concerning this clone: The read halts 3 residues ahead of the CDR3 end, with the missing end drawn from the germline J gene. This rearrangement joins TRBV10-1 to TRBJ1-2; no clear D. V shed 0 bases and J shed 2 bases, with 4 bases lying between them. Germline V lookup: CDR1 WNHNN, CDR2 SYGVQD (reference sequence). The CDR3 has 13 residues. CDR3 residues: CASSESQNYGYTF. The CDR3 DNA, read in part, is TGCGCCAGCAGTGAGTCACAGAACTATGGC.

A note on this clone: With the read ending 3 residues before the CDR3 end, the germline J gene is used to fill in that end. This rearrangement joins TRBV4-2 to TRBJ2-5; the match to TRBD2 covers 14 bases. Germline loops: CDR1 LGHNA, CDR2 YNFKEQ. This CDR3 has 18 amino acids. The ends lost 4 bases at V and 5 bases at J; junction bases unmatched: 12. The CDR3 DNA, read in part, is TGTGCCAGCAGCCTACATTTGACTAGCGGGGGGGCCGGTGAGACC. Amino acid sequence: CASSLHLTSGGAGET. The full-length CDR3 reads as CASSLHLTSGGAGETQYF.

Worth noting for this clone: The read terminates 3 residues ahead of where the CDR3 ends, so the germline J gene completes it. The chain joins TRBV7-2 to TRBJ2-7; a possible D gene is TRBD2 (7 bases). The CDR3 runs to 16 residues. In germline, CDR1 is SGHTA, CDR2 FQGNSA. Trimming took 0 bases from V and 3 from J, leaving 15 bases between them. The CDR3 bases that were read are TGTGCCAGCAGCTTAGCGGCGGGGGCCCGACTCTACGAG. It specifies CASSLAAGARLYE. The full CDR3 protein is CASSLAAGARLYEQYF.

As for this clone: The read is 3 residues too short to cover the CDR3 end, so that end is filled in from the germline J gene. V gene TRBV7-3 combines with J gene TRBJ1-1; 7 positions agree with TRBD1. This CDR3 is built from 13 residues. The germline gives CDR1 SGHTA, CDR2 FQGTGA. The J segment lost 7 bases and the V segment lost 5 bases, leaving 7 bases of the junction unmatched. CDR3 DNA, as far as it was read: TGTGCCAGCAGCCCGACAGGGCGTGGTGAA. The encoded protein is CASSPTGRGE. The whole CDR3 sequence reads CASSPTGRGEAFF.

Worth noting for this clone: Sequence at one end of the junction differs from germline and may be a read error. The CDR3 end lies 3 residues beyond the end of the read and is filled in from the germline J gene. This specimen includes other DNA sequences encoding the same CDR3. This chain links TRBV30 with TRBJ1-3, with D maybe TRBD1 (6 bases). In germline, CDR1 is GTSNPN, CDR2 SVGIG (reference sequence). This CDR3 region has 12 residues. CDR3 sequence: CAWGQSGNTIYF. CDR3 DNA (partial): TGTGCCTGGGGACAGTCTGGAAACACT.